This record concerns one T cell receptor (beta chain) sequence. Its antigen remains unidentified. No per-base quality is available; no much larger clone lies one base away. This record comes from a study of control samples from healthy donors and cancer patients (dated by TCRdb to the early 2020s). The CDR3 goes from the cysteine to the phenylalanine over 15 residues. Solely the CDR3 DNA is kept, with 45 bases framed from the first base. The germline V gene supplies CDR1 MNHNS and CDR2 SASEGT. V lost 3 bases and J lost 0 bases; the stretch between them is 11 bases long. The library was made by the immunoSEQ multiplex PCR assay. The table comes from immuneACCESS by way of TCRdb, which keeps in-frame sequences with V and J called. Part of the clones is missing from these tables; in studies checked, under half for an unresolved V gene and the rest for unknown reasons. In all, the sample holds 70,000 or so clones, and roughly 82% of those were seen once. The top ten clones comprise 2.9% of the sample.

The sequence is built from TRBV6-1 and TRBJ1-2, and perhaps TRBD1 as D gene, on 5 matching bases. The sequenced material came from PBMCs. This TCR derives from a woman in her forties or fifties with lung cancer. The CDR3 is CASSDKGKTNYGYTF. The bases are TGTGCCAGCAGTGATAAGGGGAAGACTAACTATGGCTACACCTTC.